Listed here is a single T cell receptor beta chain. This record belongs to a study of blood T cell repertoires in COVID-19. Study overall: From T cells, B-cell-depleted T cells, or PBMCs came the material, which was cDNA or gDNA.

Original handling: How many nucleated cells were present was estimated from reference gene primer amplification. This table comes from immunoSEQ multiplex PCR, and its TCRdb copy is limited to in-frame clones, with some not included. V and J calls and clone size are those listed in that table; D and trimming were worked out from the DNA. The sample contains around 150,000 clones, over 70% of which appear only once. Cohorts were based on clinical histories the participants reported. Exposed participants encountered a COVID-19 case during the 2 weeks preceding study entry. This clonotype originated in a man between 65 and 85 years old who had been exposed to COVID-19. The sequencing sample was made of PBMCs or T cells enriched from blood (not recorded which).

CDR3 nucleotide sequence: TGTGCCAGCAGGGCGGGACAGACATGCTCCTACGAGCAGTACTTC. Its protein is CASRAGQTCSYEQYF. The chain recombines TRBV6-4 with TRBJ2-7; possible D gene TRBD1, 7 bases. The germline V gene encodes CDR1 MRHNA and CDR2 SNTAGT. This CDR3 has 15 residues. Trimming took off 6 bases at V and 0 bases at J, with 15 bases between the two ends.